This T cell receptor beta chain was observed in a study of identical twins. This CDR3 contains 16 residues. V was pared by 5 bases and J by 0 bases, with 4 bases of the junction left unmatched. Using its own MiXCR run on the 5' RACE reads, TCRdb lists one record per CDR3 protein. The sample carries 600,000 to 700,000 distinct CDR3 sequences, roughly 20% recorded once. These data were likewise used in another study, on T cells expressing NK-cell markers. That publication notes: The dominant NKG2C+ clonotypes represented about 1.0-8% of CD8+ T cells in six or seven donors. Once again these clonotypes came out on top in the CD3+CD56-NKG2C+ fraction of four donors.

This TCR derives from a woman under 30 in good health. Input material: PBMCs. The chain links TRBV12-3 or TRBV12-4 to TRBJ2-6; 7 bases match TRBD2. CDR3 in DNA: TGTGCCAGCAGTAACCCGGGGGGCTCTGGGGCCAACGTCCTGACTTTC. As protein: CASSNPGGSGANVLTF.